The 25 T cell receptor beta chains given below trace back to one sample, sequenced in a study of T cell clonotyping in hematopoietic cell transplantation. The protocol was immunoSEQ multiplex PCR, while the TCRdb copy is restricted to in-frame clones and leaves out a portion. The sample lists about 16,000 clones, about 93% seen once, with about 5.4% in the top ten. Sequencing was done on a sample of peripheral blood mononuclear cells. These receptors came from a man aged 40-55 years in good health. Some clones in this sample may be carry-over from other donors' samples.

This sequence joins TRBV19 and TRBJ2-1, with a possible D match to TRBD1 (5 bases). Germline CDR1 LNHDA, CDR2 SQIVND (reference sequence). V lost 3 bases and J 9 bases, leaving 33 bases between the germline ends. The CDR3 consists of 20 residues. CDR3 loop: CASSIYRYGHTSERRPEQFF. CDR3 DNA: TGTGCCAGTAGTATTTATCGGTATGGACACACATCCGAACGTCGGCCTGAGCAGTTCTTC.

DNA of the CDR3: TGCAGCGTTGTATCCACTAGCGGCTCGAGGGGTAGAAAGCAGTACTTC. Protein: CSVVSTSGSRGRKQYF. The chain recombines TRBV29-1 with TRBJ2-7; 8 bases agree with TRBD2. Unmatched junction bases numbered 19, after V lost 4 bases and J lost 8 bases. CDR3 size: 16 residues. Germline lookup yields CDR1 SQVTM and CDR2 ANQGSEA.

This chain joins TRBV6-6 and TRBJ1-6; TRBD1 is a possible D gene (5 bases). CDR3 size: 13 residues. Trimming shortened V by 7 bases and J by 7 bases, and 11 bases separated the two germline ends. The V gene's germline CDR1 is MNHNY and CDR2 SVGAGI (reference sequence). The CDR3 coding sequence is TGTGCCAGCATCGGCCAGGGCAATTCACCCCTCCACTTT. It translates to CASIGQGNSPLHF.

The chain recombines TRBV7-9 with TRBJ1-2, with 11 bases that match TRBD1. V was clipped by 5 bases and J by 7 bases; unmatched bases: 6. The V gene's germline CDR1 is SEHNR and CDR2 FQNEAQ (reference sequence). This CDR3 contains 14 residues. Written as DNA, the CDR3 is TGTGCCAGCAGCCCGGACAGGGGGCTATCTGGCTACACCTTC. Encoded protein: CASSPDRGLSGYTF.

The genes are TRBV29-1 and TRBJ2-7, with 9 bases aligning to TRBD2. Per germline, CDR1 SQVTM and CDR2 ANQGSEA. The V segment lost 6 bases and the J segment 0 bases; nucleotides outside the gene matches: 12. The CDR3 extends over 16 amino acids. The CDR3 DNA reads as TGCAGCGTCGGGCGCCTAGCGGGGACTAACTCCTACGAGCAGTACTTC. Protein sequence: CSVGRLAGTNSYEQYF.

The V and J genes are TRBV19 and TRBJ1-2; D perhaps matches TRBD1 (5 bases). This CDR3 is 13 amino acids long. The germline V gene has CDR1 LNHDA and CDR2 SQIVND (reference sequence). Trimming shortened V by 3 bases and J by 4 bases, and 9 bases separated the two germline ends. CDR3 DNA sequence: TGTGCCAGTAGTATGGGGGGTGGCTATGGCTACACCTTC. Protein sequence: CASSMGGGYGYTF.

The V gene is TRBV5-6, the J gene TRBJ2-7; D gene unclear. Trimming stripped 4 bases from V and 3 bases from J, with 11 bases between. CDR3 size: 13 residues. Germline assignment: CDR1 SGHDT and CDR2 YYEEEE. The CDR3 DNA reads as TGTGCCAGCAGCGACCCGACCAGCTACGAGCAGTACTTC. Translating it yields CASSDPTSYEQYF.

The V and J genes are TRBV6-5 and TRBJ2-1, with 10 bases lining up with TRBD1. Per germline, CDR1 MNHEY and CDR2 SVGAGI. The CDR3 length is 14 residues. J gave up 6 bases and V 6 bases, and 5 bases lay outside the gene matches. DNA for the CDR3: TGTGCCAGCAGCCGGACAGGGGGGGGCAATGAGCAGTTCTTC. Translated, it gives CASSRTGGGNEQFF.

The chain joins TRBV6-4 to TRBJ2-3; the match to TRBD1 covers 8 bases. The germline V gene encodes CDR1 MRHNA and CDR2 SNTAGT. With 4 bases clipped from V and 4 bases from J, the junction kept 7 bases outside the gene matches. This CDR3 has 15 amino acids. The CDR3 region is CASSAAAGGPDTQYF. CDR3 nucleotide sequence: TGTGCCAGCAGTGCGGCGGCAGGGGGCCCAGATACGCAGTATTTT.

Worth noting for this clone: One end of the junction is discordant with germline, which a read error may explain. DNA for the CDR3: TGTGCCAGCAGTGTGTTACAGGGGGGCTCCGACGAGCAGTACTTC. This sequence encodes CASSVLQGGSDEQYF. The chain has TRBV6-1 and TRBJ2-7, with TRBD1 identical over 8 bases. The CDR3 sequence is 15 residues long. CDR1 and CDR2 from the germline V gene are MNHNS and SASEGT.

V gene TRBV28 combines with J gene TRBJ1-1; D is unresolved. Germline values: CDR1 MDHEN, CDR2 SYDVKM. This CDR3 comprises 12 residues. V lost 3 bases to trimming and J lost 7 bases, with 9 bases between them. The CDR3 bases are TGTGCCAGCAGTTTTAGGCGTATTGAAGCTTTCTTT. Translating it yields CASSFRRIEAFF. Complete variable domain (other parts from reference TRBV28 and TRBJ1-1): DVKVTQSSRYLVKRTGEKVFLECVQDMDHENMFWYRQDPGLGLRLIYFSYDVKMKEKGDIPEGYSVSREKKERFSLILESASTNQTSMYLCASSFRRIEAFFGQGTRLTVV.

The chain is built from TRBV6-5 and TRBJ1-4; no firm D call. CDR1 is MNHEY and CDR2 is SVGAGI in the germline V gene. V lost 6 bases, J lost 1 base, and 12 bases lay in between. This CDR3 spans 15 amino acids. CDR3 DNA: TGTGCCAGCAGGCCTTATATTGGAACTAATGAAAAACTGTTTTTT. Residues: CASRPYIGTNEKLFF.

In its sample, this clone was seen once. The rearrangement links TRBV6-5 to TRBJ1-4, with TRBD1 as a possible D gene (6 bases). Trimming cost V 1 base and J 8 bases, with 17 bases left between them. CDR3 size: 16 residues. In germline, CDR1 is MNHEY, CDR2 SVGAGI. The CDR3 reads CASSYYTGTNLEKLFF. The CDR3 nucleotides are TGTGCCAGCAGTTACTATACCGGGACAAATTTGGAAAAACTGTTTTTT.

The chain is built from TRBV6-6 and TRBJ2-7, with 7 bases matching TRBD1. Per germline, CDR1 MNHNY and CDR2 SVGAGI (reference sequence). The CDR3 totals 13 residues. The J segment lost 3 bases and the V segment lost 8 bases, leaving 7 bases of the junction unmatched. CDR3 sequence reads: CASSSRDSYEQYF. In DNA form, the CDR3 reads TGTGCCAGCTCCAGCCGGGACAGCTACGAGCAGTACTTC.

The chain has TRBV25-1 and TRBJ1-4; no definite D call. V was cut by 6 bases and J by 3 bases, with 11 bases left in between. This CDR3 contains 14 residues. The germline V gene has CDR1 MGHDK and CDR2 SYGVNS. The CDR3 DNA is TGTGCCAGCAGCAAGACTTTGGCTAATGAAAAACTGTTTTTT. This sequence encodes CASSKTLANEKLFF.

V usage is TRBV15 and J usage is TRBJ2-5; the D gene is possibly TRBD1 (6 bases). V was trimmed by 2 bases and J by 0 bases, leaving 16 bases between them. Per germline, CDR1 LNHNV and CDR2 YYDKDF (reference sequence). This CDR3 is 17 amino acids long. As DNA, the CDR3 is TGTGCCACCAGCAGAAAAAGACAGGAAGCTCACCAAGAGACCCAGTACTTC. Its translation is CATSRKRQEAHQETQYF.

The chain has TRBV7-8 and TRBJ2-7; D not resolved. Germline lookup yields CDR1 SGHVS and CDR2 FQNEAQ. The CDR3 loop spans 15 amino acids. V lost 2 bases and J lost 5, with 16 bases in between. The CDR3 here is CASSLSLTERDEQYF. The CDR3 nucleotides read TGTGCCAGCAGCTTATCCCTCACCGAAAGGGACGAGCAGTACTTC.

Only one count was recorded for this clone. V is TRBV30 and J is TRBJ2-3; weak D call: TRBD1 (6 bases). This CDR3 is built from 13 residues. Trimming shortened V by 7 bases and J by 4 bases, and 15 bases separated the two germline ends. Germline V lookup: CDR1 GTSNPN, CDR2 SVGIG (reference sequence). CDR3 loop: CAFEGVAADTQYF. The CDR3 nucleotides read TGTGCCTTCGAGGGGGTGGCGGCAGATACGCAGTATTTT.

This chain links TRBV20-1 with TRBJ1-1, with D maybe TRBD1 (6 bases). The germline gives CDR1 DFQATT, CDR2 SNEGSKA (reference sequence). This CDR3 region has 11 residues. The CDR3 coding sequence is TGCAGGGGGGGCGGGAAAACTGAAGCTTTCTTT. This translates into CRGGGKTEAFF.

CDR3: CAWSGPLMNTEAFF. DNA of the CDR3: TGTGCCTGGAGTGGACCCCTCATGAACACTGAAGCTTTCTTT. The chain uses TRBV30 and TRBJ1-1; D remains unclear. The germline V gene encodes CDR1 GTSNPN and CDR2 SVGIG (reference sequence). Trimming shortened V by 1 base and J by 0 bases, and 9 bases separated the two germline ends. The CDR3 is 14 residues long. Looking up the rest from reference TRBV30 and TRBJ1-1 gives the full variable domain: SQTIHQWPATLVQPVGSPLSLECTVEGTSNPNLYWYRQAAGRGLQLLFYSVGIGQISSEVPQNLSASRPQDRQFILSSKKLLLSDSGFYLCAWSGPLMNTEAFFGQGTRLTVV.

V is TRBV30 and J is TRBJ2-2; TRBD2 might be the D (6 bases). Trimming removed 3 bases at V and 0 bases at J, with 11 bases between. This CDR3 contains 15 residues. In germline, CDR1 is GTSNPN, CDR2 SVGIG (reference sequence). CDR3 sequence: CAWRKGLTNTGELFF. DNA of the CDR3: TGTGCCTGGAGAAAAGGACTAACGAACACCGGGGAGCTGTTTTTT.

In regard to this clone: Within the sample, other DNA sequences also encode this same CDR3. The rearrangement uses TRBV5-6 and TRBJ1-2, with TRBD1 identical over 7 bases. The junction had 3 bases not matched to a gene; V was cut back by 5 bases and J by 5 bases. Germline CDR1 and CDR2: SGHDT and YYEEEE. The CDR3 runs 12 residues. The CDR3 sequence: CASSQGDYGYTF. The DNA for the CDR3 is TGTGCCAGCAGTCAGGGGGATTATGGCTACACCTTC.

The genes are TRBV19 and TRBJ1-2; TRBD1 is a possible D gene (6 bases). Germline CDR1 is LNHDA and CDR2 is SQIVND (reference sequence). V was clipped by 7 bases and J by 2 bases, with 11 bases between them. There are 13 residues in the CDR3. In DNA form, the CDR3 reads TGTGCCAGTACGACAGGTTTGAACTATGGCTACACCTTC. Translated: CASTTGLNYGYTF.

The chain has TRBV30 and TRBJ1-3; the D is unclear. The length of the CDR3 is 11 residues. V dropped 1 base and J dropped 7 bases, with 5 bases sitting between them. CDR1 and CDR2 (germline): GTSNPN, SVGIG (reference sequence). Here the CDR3 reads CAWSDRNTIYF. CDR3 DNA sequence: TGTGCCTGGAGTGATCGGAACACCATATATTTT. The complete variable domain, with remaining parts taken from reference TRBV30 and TRBJ1-3, reads SQTIHQWPATLVQPVGSPLSLECTVEGTSNPNLYWYRQAAGRGLQLLFYSVGIGQISSEVPQNLSASRPQDRQFILSSKKLLLSDSGFYLCAWSDRNTIYFGEGSWLTVV.

This sequence joins TRBV6-5 and TRBJ2-2, with 7 positions matching TRBD2. Germline V lookup: CDR1 MNHEY, CDR2 SVGAGI. This CDR3 spans 15 amino acids. V dropped 0 bases and J dropped 5; count of bases not matched to a gene: 3. CDR3 residues: CASSYSGGGTGELFF. The CDR3 DNA sequence: TGTGCCAGCAGTTACTCGGGGGGGGGAACCGGGGAGCTGTTTTTT.